A single sample gave rise to the 27 T cell receptor beta chains below, sequenced in a study of T cell responses to AZD1222 COVID-19 vaccine. Sequencing was performed with immunoSEQ multiplex PCR; in TCRdb, only in-frame clones are kept and a portion is missing. The sample has approximately 130,000 clones; 70% to 90% are singletons. The sample here was peripheral blood, taken 28 days after the second AZD1222 dose. These receptors all come from an adult who received the AZD1222 COVID-19 vaccine.

About this clone itself: A junction end diverges from the germline sequence, so it may reflect a read error. This chain uses TRBV9 with TRBJ2-7; D assignment may be TRBD1 or TRBD2 (5 bases each). Germline V gene sequence: CDR1 SGDLS, CDR2 YYNGEE. This CDR3 has 14 amino acids. The CDR3 DNA follows: TGTGCCAGCAGCCCAGGGACCTCCTCCGACGAGCAGTACTTC. It translates to CASSPGTSSDEQYF.

The chain recombines TRBV5-6 with TRBJ2-7; D unclear. CDR1 and CDR2 from the germline V gene are SGHDT and YYEEEE. The length of the CDR3 is 13 residues. Trimming cost V 4 bases and J 3 bases, with 11 bases left between them. The CDR3 region has the DNA TGTGCCAGCAGCGCCAGACGGATCTACGAGCAGTACTTC. Protein sequence: CASSARRIYEQYF.

J is TRBJ1-3 and V is TRBV4-2; D remains unclear. Trimming removed 3 bases at V and 0 bases at J, with 15 bases between. The CDR3 runs to 17 residues. Germline lookup yields CDR1 LGHNA and CDR2 YNFKEQ. As DNA, the CDR3 is TGTGCCAGCAGCCAGCCCCAAGGACTGCGCTCTGGAAACACCATATATTTT. Its translation: CASSQPQGLRSGNTIYF.

The chain is built from TRBV5-6 and TRBJ2-5, with D tentatively TRBD2 (6 bases). CDR1 and CDR2 (germline): SGHDT, YYEEEE. V lost 0 bases and J 5 bases, leaving 14 bases between the germline ends. This CDR3 spans 15 amino acids. The CDR3 reads CASSLAWDSWETQYF. CDR3 coding DNA: TGTGCCAGCAGCTTGGCTTGGGACTCTTGGGAGACCCAGTACTTC. The full variable domain, completed using reference TRBV5-6 and TRBJ2-5, is DAGVTQSPTHLIKTRGQQVTLRCSPKSGHDTVSWYQQALGQGPQFIFQYYEEEERQRGNFPDRFSGHQFPNYSSELNVNALLLGDSALYLCASSLAWDSWETQYFGPGTRLLVL.

The genes are TRBV27 and TRBJ2-3; 9 bases fit TRBD1. The CDR3 runs to 16 residues. V lost 5 bases to trimming and J lost 3 bases; unmatched junction nucleotides: 9. CDR1 is MNHEY and CDR2 is SMNVEV in the germline V gene (reference sequence). CDR3 in amino acids: CASSPRQGGTTDTQYF. CDR3 DNA: TGTGCCAGCAGTCCCCGACAGGGGGGGACTACAGATACGCAGTATTTT.

V usage is TRBV28 and J usage is TRBJ1-6; 8 positions match TRBD1. Trimming at V came to 10 bases and at J to 6 bases, leaving 5 bases not matched to a gene. The CDR3 loop spans 13 amino acids. Germline CDR1 is MDHEN and CDR2 is SYDVKM. CDR3 in amino acids: CANIQGANSPLHF. Written as DNA, the CDR3 is TGTGCCAATATTCAGGGGGCTAATTCACCCCTCCACTTT.

V is TRBV4-2 and J is TRBJ2-5; 9 bases fit TRBD1. The CDR3 extends over 14 amino acids. V lost 6 bases to trimming and J lost 2 bases; unmatched junction nucleotides: 4. From germline, CDR1 is LGHNA and CDR2 YNFKEQ. The CDR3 region has the DNA TGTGCCAGCAGGGCCGGGACAGGGCAAGAGACCCAGTACTTC. The encoded protein is CASRAGTGQETQYF.

This clone was seen only a few times. The chain carries TRBV30 and TRBJ1-2; no clear D gene. V lost 0 bases to trimming and J lost 0 bases, with 11 bases between them. CDR1 GTSNPN and CDR2 SVGIG come from the germline V gene (reference sequence). The CDR3 extends over 15 amino acids. The CDR3 reads CAWSVQTRSNYGYTF. The CDR3, as DNA: TGTGCCTGGAGTGTACAAACGAGATCTAACTATGGCTACACCTTC.

V and J are TRBV24-1 and TRBJ2-1; D perhaps matches TRBD2 (6 bases). Trimming pared 6 bases from V and 8 bases from J, leaving 13 bases between. CDR3 length: 13 amino acids. Germline V gene lookup returns CDR1 KGHDR and CDR2 SFDVKD. The CDR3 DNA sequence: TGTGCCACCAGTTCCGGCGGGAACTATGAGCAGTTCTTC. Encoded protein: CATSSGGNYEQFF.

V and J are TRBV11-2 and TRBJ2-1; 11 nucleotides line up with TRBD2. The V segment lost 1 base and the J segment 2 bases; nucleotides outside the gene matches: 10. This CDR3 has 19 amino acids. Germline CDR1 reads SGHAT; CDR2 reads FQNNGV. CDR3 DNA: TGTGCCAGCAGCTTAGGAGAGGGGCTAGCGGGAGGCACCTACAATGAGCAGTTCTTC. Protein: CASSLGEGLAGGTYNEQFF.

The V gene is TRBV28, the J gene TRBJ1-4, with D uncertain. The CDR3 loop spans 13 amino acids. Trimming left V 6 bases short and J 6 bases short, with 11 bases between. Per germline, CDR1 MDHEN and CDR2 SYDVKM. Written as DNA, the CDR3 is TGTGCCAGCAGACGATACAGCTATGAAAAACTGTTTTTT. Translated: CASRRYSYEKLFF.

The chain links TRBV25-1 to TRBJ2-2; 8 nucleotides align to TRBD1. Unmatched junction bases numbered 8, after V lost 6 bases and J lost 8 bases. CDR1 and CDR2 (germline): MGHDK, SYGVNS. This CDR3 is 14 amino acids long. DNA for the CDR3: TGTGCCAGCAGAAGACAGGGGAATGTAGGGGAGCTGTTTTTT. Translating it yields CASRRQGNVGELFF.

The chain is built from TRBV4-2 and TRBJ1-4; tentatively, D is TRBD1 (5 bases). The CDR3 extends over 16 amino acids. The V gene lost 4 bases and the J gene lost 7 bases, with 19 bases spanning the gap. Germline CDR1 LGHNA, CDR2 YNFKEQ. The CDR3 loop reads CASSPLGSRVGEKLFF. CDR3 nucleotide sequence: TGTGCCAGCAGCCCCCTGGGGAGCAGGGTAGGTGAAAAACTGTTTTTT.

The chain links TRBV3-1 (or the pseudogene TRBV3-2) to TRBJ2-3, with D possibly TRBD1 on 6 matching bases. The CDR3 runs to 16 residues. Trimming took 5 bases from V and 7 from J, leaving 22 bases between them. Germline loops: CDR1 LGHDT, CDR2 YNNKEL (reference sequence). The CDR3 sequence is CASSSHRVYPIYTQYF. The DNA for the CDR3 is TGTGCCAGCAGCTCGCACAGGGTATACCCCATCTATACGCAGTATTTT.

The rearrangement joins TRBV15 to TRBJ2-3, with unresolved D. V was cut by 1 base and J by 1 base, with 9 bases left in between. Germline V gene sequence: CDR1 LNHNV, CDR2 YYDKDF (reference sequence). The CDR3 sequence is 15 residues long. The CDR3 sequence: CATSRVGSRTDTQYF. DNA for the CDR3: TGTGCCACCAGCAGAGTGGGCTCCCGCACAGATACGCAGTATTTT.

CDR3 nucleotide sequence: TGTGCCACCAGTGACGTAGCGGAAAACAATGAGCAGTTCTTC. Amino acid sequence: CATSDVAENNEQFF. The V call is TRBV24-1, the J call TRBJ2-1; D might be TRBD2 (6 bases). The germline gives CDR1 KGHDR, CDR2 SFDVKD. The CDR3 sequence is 14 residues long. Trimming removed 4 bases at V and 5 bases at J, with 11 bases between.

The V and J genes are TRBV28 and TRBJ1-2; D unclear. Deletions cut 5 bases from V and 2 bases from J, with 9 bases between. There are 13 residues in the CDR3. CDR1 MDHEN and CDR2 SYDVKM come from the germline V gene. DNA of the CDR3: TGTGCCAGCAGTCAGACCCGAAACTATGGCTACACCTTC. Translating it yields CASSQTRNYGYTF.

This sequence joins TRBV7-2 and TRBJ2-7; D gene unclear. This CDR3 contains 15 residues. Trimming shortened V by 1 base and J by 2 bases, and 12 bases separated the two germline ends. Per germline, CDR1 SGHTA and CDR2 FQGNSA. CDR3 coding DNA: TGTGCCAGCAGCTTAGATAGGGCTGCTACCTACGAGCAGTACTTC. This encodes CASSLDRAATYEQYF.

This chain links TRBV28 with TRBJ1-2, with D perhaps TRBD1 (6 bases). Trimming removed 7 bases at V and 0 bases at J, with 15 bases between. CDR3 length equals 15 residues. The germline V gene has CDR1 MDHEN and CDR2 SYDVKM. CDR3 protein: CASIPGHRTNYGYTF. CDR3 DNA sequence: TGTGCCAGCATTCCGGGACACCGAACTAACTATGGCTACACCTTC.

This chain connects TRBV27 to TRBJ2-1; TRBD2 matches 14 bases. The CDR3 covers 15 residues. The J segment lost 12 bases and the V segment lost 5 bases, leaving 9 bases of the junction unmatched. Germline V gives CDR1 MNHEY, CDR2 SMNVEV (reference sequence). The CDR3 spells CASSPLGLAGVRQFF. For the CDR3, the DNA is TGTGCCAGCAGTCCCTTGGGACTAGCGGGAGTTAGGCAGTTCTTC.

This clone showed up just a few times. The chain combines TRBV27 with TRBJ2-7, with D perhaps matching TRBD1 or TRBD2 (6 bases each). Trimming removed 5 bases from V and 6 bases from J, with 14 bases in between. Per the germline V gene, CDR1 is MNHEY and CDR2 is SMNVEV (reference sequence). This CDR3 is 13 amino acids long. CDR3 DNA sequence: TGTGCCAGCAGTCCCACTAGGGGGGTCGAGCAGTACTTC. It is translated as CASSPTRGVEQYF.

V and J are TRBV15 and TRBJ1-1, with D perhaps matching TRBD1 (6 bases). The germline V and J ends were trimmed by 0 bases and 4 bases, with 9 bases remaining between them. The germline gives CDR1 LNHNV, CDR2 YYDKDF (reference sequence). The CDR3 spans 14 residues. CDR3 sequence (DNA): TGTGCCACCAGCAGAGACAGGGGAACCACTGAAGCTTTCTTT. Translating it yields CATSRDRGTTEAFF. The full variable domain, completed using reference TRBV15 and TRBJ1-1, is DAMVIQNPRYQVTQFGKPVTLSCSQTLNHNVMYWYQQKSSQAPKLLFHYYDKDFNNEADTPDNFQSRRPNTSFCFLDIRSPGLGDTAMYLCATSRDRGTTEAFFGQGTRLTVV.

The V and J genes are TRBV5-1 and TRBJ2-7, with no clear D. The V end lost 2 bases, the J end lost 0 bases, and 12 bases lay between the germline ends. CDR1 and CDR2 from the germline V gene are SGHRS and YFSETQ. This CDR3 is built from 15 residues. DNA for the CDR3: TGCGCCAGCAGCTTCGACTTTCCGAGCTCCTACGAGCAGTACTTC. It encodes CASSFDFPSSYEQYF.

This chain connects TRBV5-1 to TRBJ1-6; D gene uncertain. V lost 0 bases and J 5 bases, leaving 15 bases between the germline ends. Germline CDR1 and CDR2: SGHRS and YFSETQ. This CDR3 region has 17 residues. Written as DNA, the CDR3 is TGCGCCAGCAGCTTGGCCCCTACGGGAGGGAATAATTCACCCCTCCACTTT. This translates into CASSLAPTGGNNSPLHF.

The chain couples TRBV6-5 to TRBJ1-1, with D hard to call. The CDR3 contains 13 residues. Germline CDR1 reads MNHEY; CDR2 reads SVGAGI. V was pared by 6 bases and J by 0 bases, with 8 bases between. Here the CDR3 DNA reads TGTGCCAGCAGCCTCACCTTGAACACTGAAGCTTTCTTT. Translated: CASSLTLNTEAFF.

In this sample, this clone turned up once. The CDR3: CASSKGWGGVPYEQYF. DNA for the CDR3: TGTGCCAGCAGCAAAGGATGGGGGGGGGTCCCCTACGAGCAGTACTTC. The rearrangement links TRBV21-1 to TRBJ2-7; the DNA was not compared with TRBD2, the D call given in the table. TRBV21-1 is listed as a pseudogene. CDR3 size: 16 residues.

The V gene is TRBV7-2, the J gene TRBJ2-7; D is undetermined. This CDR3 spans 14 amino acids. V dropped 2 bases and J dropped 5 bases, with 13 bases sitting between them. Germline assignment: CDR1 SGHTA and CDR2 FQGNSA. CDR3 protein: CASSLSVGLDEQYF. CDR3 DNA: TGTGCCAGCAGCTTATCAGTGGGGTTGGACGAGCAGTACTTC.